This T cell receptor (beta chain) was obtained from a study of OX40 agonist ivuxolimab in advanced cancers. Study in general: Intravenous ivuxolimab was administered to patients every 2 weeks at 0.01 to 10 mg/kg. Dose-escalation subjects each had hepatocellular carcinoma, melanoma, renal cell or head and neck cancer. Averaging 60 years in age, with a range of about 23 to 79, the cohort was around 85% male.

Using immunoSEQ multiplex PCR, the repertoire was profiled, and TCRdb retains in-frame clones only, with some absent. The sample includes 100,000 to 140,000 clones, more than 85% of them seen just once. CDR3 size: 15 residues. Germline CDR1 is SGHAT and CDR2 is FQNNGV. V gave up 1 base and J gave up 6 bases, with 13 bases separating them. With autoimmune disease history or systemic immunosuppression, patients were excluded. The input for sequencing was CD4+ or CD8+ T cells sorted from blood, taken in a trial of the OX40 agonist ivuxolimab. The sequence was obtained from an adult with an advanced solid tumor such as melanoma, head and neck, liver or kidney cancer. The rearrangement uses TRBV11-2 and TRBJ1-5; D not certain. The CDR3 reads CASSLGFGLGQPQHF. The CDR3 DNA reads TGTGCCAGCAGCTTAGGATTCGGGCTAGGTCAGCCCCAGCATTTT.